This TCR beta chain was sequenced during a study of blood T cells in healthy people across ages. V was trimmed by 1 base and J by 6 bases, leaving 8 bases between them. The CDR3 length is 13 residues. Per germline, CDR1 SEHNR and CDR2 FQNEAQ (reference sequence). A second PCR, run for about 6 to 11 cycles, used a sample-barcoded 5' primer plus a J-beta primer mix. TCRdb re-called the 5' RACE reads through MiXCR, storing one row per CDR3 protein. In the table there are about 1.5 million distinct CDR3 sequences, approximately 39% of which are singletons. This clonotype was seen only a few times. The receptor was isolated from a woman aged 18-29 years in good health. This chain uses TRBV7-9 with TRBJ2-3; D is ambiguous. The sequenced sample was blood. The CDR3 is CASSLVSEDTQYF. CDR3 sequence (DNA): TGTGCCAGCAGCTTAGTGTCAGAGGATACGCAGTATTTT.